The 2 T cell receptor beta chains reported below all come from one sample, sequenced in a study of blood T cell repertoires in COVID-19. Using immunoSEQ multiplex PCR, the repertoire was profiled, and TCRdb retains in-frame clones only, with some absent. The sample shows about 210,000 clones, over 75% of them seen only once. Material: PBMCs or T cells enriched from blood (not recorded which). The receptor source for this set is a man aged 40-49 years who had recovered from COVID-19.

The rearrangement uses TRBV15 and TRBJ1-4; no firm D call. The germline CDR1 and CDR2 sequences are LNHNV and YYDKDF (reference sequence). CDR3 length: 16 residues. V lost 5 bases, J lost 7 bases, and 20 bases lay in between. The CDR3 reads CATSGYTVPGSEKLFF. CDR3 bases: TGTGCCACCAGCGGTTACACAGTCCCCGGTAGTGAAAAACTGTTTTTT.

The genes are TRBV7-7 and TRBJ1-5; 10 bases align to TRBD1. V gave up 5 bases and J gave up 7 bases; unmatched junction bases: 2. The CDR3 is 13 amino acids. Looked up from germline, CDR1 is SSHAT and CDR2 is FNYEAQ (reference sequence). CDR3 sequence: CASSQDRGQPQHF. The CDR3, as DNA: TGTGCCAGCAGCCAGGACAGGGGGCAGCCCCAGCATTTT.